This entry lists 8 T cell receptor beta chains sequenced from one sample in a study of CXCR3-negative and CXCR3-positive naive CD8 T cells. Study-wide results and limits: Naive cells that were CXCR3-positive had more hydrophobic TRB CDR3s (compared with CXCR3-negative naive cells).

No antigen is known for these receptors. The libraries of TRB cDNA were constructed through 5' RACE using UMI labels. TCRdb reprocessed the 5' RACE reads; each CDR3 protein has one entry and no DNA is given. The sample's table shows some 100,000 distinct CDR3 sequences. The sample consisted of naive CXCR3+ CD8+ T cells from blood. As to subset: CD45RO-CCR7+CD27+CD95- naive CD8+ T cells expressing CXCR3 (TNR3+). These TCRs come from a human donor in good health. Some clones in this sample may be carry-over from other donors' samples.

V usage is TRBV7-9 and J usage is TRBJ2-5; TCRdb designates TRBD2, a call that cannot be tested without DNA. The germline V gene encodes CDR1 SEHNR and CDR2 FQNEAQ (reference sequence). The CDR3 totals 15 residues. CDR3 sequence reads: CASSLVREREETQYF.

The chain uses TRBV29-1 and TRBJ1-5; the TCRdb call, TRBD1, lacks DNA for checking. Germline-derived CDR1 and CDR2 are SQVTM and ANQGSEA. CDR3 length equals 18 residues. CDR3 residues: CSVEEGCRDRVLSQPQHF.

The chain employs TRBV12-3 or TRBV12-4 and TRBJ1-5; TCRdb lists TRBD1, though no DNA is available to test this call. CDR3 length equals 15 residues. CDR3 sequence: CASSLVAGLYQPQHF.

V gene TRBV7-3 combines with J gene TRBJ2-5; the D gene TCRdb calls, TRBD2, cannot be checked with no DNA. In germline, CDR1 is SGHTA, CDR2 FQGTGA. The CDR3 totals 15 residues. Here the CDR3 reads CASSELAGVGETQYF.

The genes are TRBV12-3 or TRBV12-4 and TRBJ2-5; lacking DNA, the TRBD1 call made by TCRdb goes unchecked. The CDR3 consists of 12 residues. CDR3 residues: CAAGVDFGTQYF.

The CDR3: CSALLAVHEQYF. The chain is built from TRBV20-1 and TRBJ2-7; checking the TCRdb D call of TRBD2 is not possible without DNA. The CDR3 totals 12 residues. In germline, CDR1 is DFQATT, CDR2 SNEGSKA (reference sequence).

V gene TRBV20-1 combines with J gene TRBJ1-1; without DNA, the TCRdb call of TRBD1 cannot be checked. CDR3 length equals 19 residues. Germline values: CDR1 DFQATT, CDR2 SNEGSKA (reference sequence). This CDR3 reads CSARDLDQVGRGARTEAFF.

The V gene is TRBV29-1, the J gene TRBJ2-1; the TCRdb call, TRBD1, lacks DNA for checking. Germline V CDR1 and CDR2: SQVTM, ANQGSEA. The CDR3 loop spans 14 amino acids. This chain's CDR3 is CSGGGTLSYNEQFF.